This T cell receptor (beta chain) is from a study of T cells expressing NK-cell markers. On the study more broadly: Source material for TCR beta repertoires consisted of sorted CD3+CD56+NKG2C+, CD3+CD56+NKG2C- and CD3+CD56-NKG2C+ T cells.

Production of TCR beta cDNA relied on 5'RACE template switching with UMIs. With the 5' RACE reads reprocessed, TCRdb shows one record per CDR3 protein and no DNA. This specimen shows some 150,000 distinct CDR3 sequences; the ten leading clones hold 12%. Study-wide results and caveats: These clonotypes, the leaders elsewhere, also led the CD3+CD56-NKG2C+ fraction in several donors.

The germline V gene has CDR1 MNHEY and CDR2 SMNVEV (reference sequence). The CDR3 has 17 amino acids. Of note for this clonotype: Its specificity is not known.

This receptor was taken from a man between 18 and 35 years old in good health. Sequencing was performed on blood T cells: a sorted CD56 or NKG2C T cell subset, CD4+ or CD8+ T cells, or bulk PBMC T cells (not recorded which). The chain uses TRBV27 and TRBJ2-1; TCRdb designates TRBD1, a call that cannot be tested without DNA. CDR3 in amino acids: CASSSTNTPTGGNEQFF.